A single T cell receptor beta chain is shown here with its context. V dropped 6 bases and J dropped 2; count of bases not matched to a gene: 9. The CDR3 is 15 amino acids. Germline V CDR1 and CDR2: MDHEN, SYDVKM. Amplification used 60 Vbeta primers and 13 Jbeta primers. Here immunoSEQ multiplex PCR was the method, and the copy in TCRdb shows in-frame clones only, minus some. Among 250,000 to 350,000 clones listed, 86% were seen once. The data were taken from a study of cytomegalovirus exposure and HLA in healthy donors. The TCR sequence derives from a man in his forties or fifties in good health and CMV-seropositive. The sequenced material came from PBMCs. The chain uses TRBV28 and TRBJ2-7, with 8 bases that match TRBD2. CDR3 sequence: CASRSDGGGTYEQYF. DNA of the CDR3: TGTGCCAGCAGGTCCGACGGGGGGGGGACCTACGAGCAGTACTTC.